This TCR beta chain was recovered during a study of CD8 T cells in ankylosing spondylitis. Regarding the study as a whole: The disease-linked clones had a CD8+ phenotype and low blood frequencies. Significant enrichment of disease-linked clones was reportedly seen in matched ankylosing spondylitis synovial fluid. Apparently characteristic of ankylosing spondylitis blood was a TCR beta motif (about eight highly homologous variants).

This clonotype occurred a few times. Antigen: not known. Each TCR beta library was made by quantitative 5'-RACE that incorporated molecular barcodes. TCRdb called the 5' RACE reads again in MiXCR, with one record for every CDR3 protein. The sample includes fewer than 450,000 distinct CDR3 sequences, approximately 17% of them seen just once. This CDR3 has 14 residues. Between the trimmed V and J ends, which lost 5 bases and 6 bases, there was a span of 14 bases. The V gene is TRBV12-3 or TRBV12-4, the J gene TRBJ1-5; D remains unclear. This receptor was obtained from a male donor with ankylosing spondylitis. The sample consisted of blood, either unsorted or a sorted T cell fraction (not recorded which). Written as DNA, the CDR3 is TGTGCCAGCAGTGAATGGACGGCGGGTCAGCCCCAGCATTTT. Amino acid sequence: CASSEWTAGQPQHF.